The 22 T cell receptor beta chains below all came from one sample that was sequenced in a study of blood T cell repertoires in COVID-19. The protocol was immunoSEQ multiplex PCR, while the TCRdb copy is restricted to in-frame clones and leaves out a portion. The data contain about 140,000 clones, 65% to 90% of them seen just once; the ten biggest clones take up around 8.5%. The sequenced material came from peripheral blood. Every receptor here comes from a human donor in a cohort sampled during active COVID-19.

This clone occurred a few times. Here the CDR3 reads CASSYTLAKVADTGELFF. The CDR3 DNA reads TGTGCCAGCAGCTATACACTAGCGAAGGTGGCGGACACCGGGGAGCTGTTTTTT. The gene calls are TRBV7-2 and TRBJ2-2; TRBD2 agrees at 7 bases. Germline V lookup: CDR1 SGHTA, CDR2 FQGNSA. The CDR3 has 18 residues. V dropped 4 bases and J dropped 3; count of bases not matched to a gene: 14.

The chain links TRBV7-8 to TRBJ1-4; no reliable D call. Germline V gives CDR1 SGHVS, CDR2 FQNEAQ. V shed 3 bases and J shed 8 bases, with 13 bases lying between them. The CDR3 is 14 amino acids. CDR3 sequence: CASSFLSAREKLFF. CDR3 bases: TGTGCCAGCAGCTTTTTGTCCGCCCGGGAAAAACTGTTTTTT.

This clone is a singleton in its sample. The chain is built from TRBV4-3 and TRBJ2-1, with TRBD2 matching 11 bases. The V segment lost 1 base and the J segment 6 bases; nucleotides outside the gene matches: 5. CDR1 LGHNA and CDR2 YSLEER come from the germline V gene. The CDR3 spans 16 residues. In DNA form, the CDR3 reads TGCGCCAGCAGCCAAGGGTTAGCGGGAGGGACCAATGAGCAGTTCTTC. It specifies CASSQGLAGGTNEQFF.

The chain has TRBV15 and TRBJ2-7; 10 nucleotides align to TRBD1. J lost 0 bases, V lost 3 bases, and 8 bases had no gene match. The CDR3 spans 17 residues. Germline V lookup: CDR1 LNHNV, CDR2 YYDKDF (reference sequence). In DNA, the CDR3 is TGTGCCACCAGCAGGGGCTGGGGGGACAGGGGCTCCTACGAGCAGTACTTC. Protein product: CATSRGWGDRGSYEQYF.

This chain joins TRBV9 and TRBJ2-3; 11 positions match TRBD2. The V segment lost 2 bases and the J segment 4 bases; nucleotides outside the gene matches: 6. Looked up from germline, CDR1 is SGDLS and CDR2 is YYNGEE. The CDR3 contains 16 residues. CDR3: CASSVAGTSGADTQYF. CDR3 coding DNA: TGTGCCAGCAGCGTGGCCGGGACTAGCGGAGCAGATACGCAGTATTTT.

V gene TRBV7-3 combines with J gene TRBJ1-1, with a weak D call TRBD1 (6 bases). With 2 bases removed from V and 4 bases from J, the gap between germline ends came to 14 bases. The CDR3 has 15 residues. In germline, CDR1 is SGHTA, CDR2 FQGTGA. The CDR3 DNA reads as TGTGCCAGCAGCTTAGACCCCAGAGGGGGCACTGAAGCTTTCTTT. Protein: CASSLDPRGGTEAFF.

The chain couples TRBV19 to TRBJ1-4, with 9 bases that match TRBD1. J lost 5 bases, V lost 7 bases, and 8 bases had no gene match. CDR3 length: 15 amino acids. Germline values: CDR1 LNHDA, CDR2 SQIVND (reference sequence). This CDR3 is CASTAMTGGNEKLFF. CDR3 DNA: TGTGCCAGTACCGCTATGACAGGGGGAAATGAAAAACTGTTTTTT.

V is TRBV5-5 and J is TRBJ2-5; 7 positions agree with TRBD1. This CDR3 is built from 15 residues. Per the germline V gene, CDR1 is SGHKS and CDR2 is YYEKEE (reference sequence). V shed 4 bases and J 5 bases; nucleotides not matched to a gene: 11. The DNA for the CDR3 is TGTGCCAGCAGCCGAGGGACAGACCTACGGGAGACCCAGTACTTC. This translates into CASSRGTDLRETQYF. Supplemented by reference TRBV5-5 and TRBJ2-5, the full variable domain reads DAGVTQSPTHLIKTRGQQVTLRCSPISGHKSVSWYQQVLGQGPQFIFQYYEKEERGRGNFPDRFSARQFPNYSSELNVNALLLGDSALYLCASSRGTDLRETQYFGPGTRLLVL.

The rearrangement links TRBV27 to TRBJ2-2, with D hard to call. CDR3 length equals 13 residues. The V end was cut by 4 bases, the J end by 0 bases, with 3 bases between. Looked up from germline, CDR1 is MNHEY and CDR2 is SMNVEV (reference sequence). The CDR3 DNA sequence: TGTGCCAGCAGTTCAGCGAACACCGGGGAGCTGTTTTTT. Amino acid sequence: CASSSANTGELFF.

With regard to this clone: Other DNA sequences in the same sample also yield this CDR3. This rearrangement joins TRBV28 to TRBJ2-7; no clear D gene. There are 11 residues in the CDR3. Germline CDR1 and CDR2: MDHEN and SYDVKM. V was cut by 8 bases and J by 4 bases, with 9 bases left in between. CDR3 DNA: TGTGCCAGCTCCCTCCGTTACGAGCAGTACTTC. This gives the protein CASSLRYEQYF.

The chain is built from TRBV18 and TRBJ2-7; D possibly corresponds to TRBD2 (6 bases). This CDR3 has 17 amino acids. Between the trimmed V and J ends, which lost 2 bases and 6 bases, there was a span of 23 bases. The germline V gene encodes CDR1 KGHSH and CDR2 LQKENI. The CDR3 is CASSPEIGMGEALEQYF. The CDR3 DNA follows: TGTGCCAGCTCACCAGAAATAGGGATGGGGGAGGCCCTCGAGCAGTACTTC. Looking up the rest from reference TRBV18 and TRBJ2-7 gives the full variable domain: NAGVMQNPRHLVRRRGQEARLRCSPMKGHSHVYWYRQLPEEGLKFMVYLQKENIIDESGMPKERFSAEFPKEGPSILRIQQVVRGDSAAYFCASSPEIGMGEALEQYFGPGTRLTVT.

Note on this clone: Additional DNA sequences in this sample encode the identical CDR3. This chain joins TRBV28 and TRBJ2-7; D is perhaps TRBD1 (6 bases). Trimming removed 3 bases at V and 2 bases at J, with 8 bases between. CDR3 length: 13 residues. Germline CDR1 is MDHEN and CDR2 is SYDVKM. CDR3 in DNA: TGTGCCAGCAGTTTGACAGGTGCCTACGAGCAGTACTTC. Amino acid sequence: CASSLTGAYEQYF.

CDR3 nucleotide sequence: TGTGCCAGCAGTTTTTCACAGGGCTACAATGAGCAGTTCTTC. This translates into CASSFSQGYNEQFF. The rearrangement joins TRBV27 to TRBJ2-1; the D gene is possibly TRBD1 (6 bases). The CDR3 length is 14 residues. Germline loops: CDR1 MNHEY, CDR2 SMNVEV (reference sequence). V lost 3 bases, J lost 3 bases, and 9 bases lay in between.

The CDR3 DNA is TGCGCCAGCAGCCAGACAGGGGGCGGATATGGCTACACCTTC. Its protein product is CASSQTGGGYGYTF. This chain uses TRBV4-1 with TRBJ1-2; TRBD1 matches 10 bases. The V gene's germline CDR1 is MGHRA and CDR2 YSYEKL. The CDR3 length is 14 residues. V shed 3 bases, J shed 5 bases, and the junction held 3 bases outside the gene matches.

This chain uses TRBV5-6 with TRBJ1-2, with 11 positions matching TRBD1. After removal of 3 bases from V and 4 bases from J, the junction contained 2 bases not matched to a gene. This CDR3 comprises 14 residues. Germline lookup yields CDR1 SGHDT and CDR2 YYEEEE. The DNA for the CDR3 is TGTGCCAGCAGCTGGGACAGGGGGATCTATGGCTACACCTTC. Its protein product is CASSWDRGIYGYTF.

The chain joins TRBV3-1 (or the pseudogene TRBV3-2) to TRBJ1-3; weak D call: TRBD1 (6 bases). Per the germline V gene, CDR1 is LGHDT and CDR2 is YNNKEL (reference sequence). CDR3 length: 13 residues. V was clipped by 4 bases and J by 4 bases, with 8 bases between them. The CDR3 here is CASSPTGGNTIYF. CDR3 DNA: TGTGCCAGCAGCCCGACAGGCGGAAACACCATATATTTT.

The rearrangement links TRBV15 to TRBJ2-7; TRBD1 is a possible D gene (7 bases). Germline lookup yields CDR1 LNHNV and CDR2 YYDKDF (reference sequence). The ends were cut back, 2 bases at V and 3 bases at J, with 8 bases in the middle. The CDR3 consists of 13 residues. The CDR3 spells CATSRQGGYEQYF. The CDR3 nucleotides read TGTGCCACCAGCAGACAGGGGGGCTACGAGCAGTACTTC.

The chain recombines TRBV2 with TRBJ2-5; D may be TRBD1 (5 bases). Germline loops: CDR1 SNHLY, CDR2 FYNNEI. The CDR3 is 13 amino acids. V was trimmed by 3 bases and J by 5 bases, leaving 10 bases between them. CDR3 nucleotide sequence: TGTGCCAGCAGTGATAGGGGTAGGGAGACCCAGTACTTC. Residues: CASSDRGRETQYF.

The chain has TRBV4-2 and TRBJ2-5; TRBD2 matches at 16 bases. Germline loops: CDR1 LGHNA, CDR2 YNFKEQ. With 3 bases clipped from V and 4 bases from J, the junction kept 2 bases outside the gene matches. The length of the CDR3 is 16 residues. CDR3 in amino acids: CASSQGLAGGLETQYF. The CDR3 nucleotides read TGTGCCAGCAGCCAGGGACTAGCGGGAGGGTTAGAGACCCAGTACTTC.

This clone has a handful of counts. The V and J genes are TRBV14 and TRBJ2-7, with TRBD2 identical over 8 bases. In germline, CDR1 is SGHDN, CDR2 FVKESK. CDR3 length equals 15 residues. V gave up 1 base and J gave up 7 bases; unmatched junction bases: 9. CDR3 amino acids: CASSQVQREWWEQYF. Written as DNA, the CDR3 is TGTGCCAGCAGCCAAGTTCAGCGGGAGTGGTGGGAGCAGTACTTC. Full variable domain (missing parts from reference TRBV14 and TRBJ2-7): EAGVTQFPSHSVIEKGQTVTLRCDPISGHDNLYWYRRVMGKEIKFLLHFVKESKQDESGMPNNRFLAERTGGTYSTLKVQPAELEDSGVYFCASSQVQREWWEQYFGPGTRLTVT.

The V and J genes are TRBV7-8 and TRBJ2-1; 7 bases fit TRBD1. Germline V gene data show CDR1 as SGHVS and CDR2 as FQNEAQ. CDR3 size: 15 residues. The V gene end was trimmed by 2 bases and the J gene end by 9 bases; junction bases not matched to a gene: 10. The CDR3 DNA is TGTGCCAGCAGCTTATTCCAGGGTCAGGGGGTTGAGCAGTTCTTC. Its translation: CASSLFQGQGVEQFF.

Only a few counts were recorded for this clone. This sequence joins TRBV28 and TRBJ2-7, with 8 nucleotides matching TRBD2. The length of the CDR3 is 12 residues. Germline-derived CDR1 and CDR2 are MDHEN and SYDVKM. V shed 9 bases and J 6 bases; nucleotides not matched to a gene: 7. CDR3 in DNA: TGTGCCAGTACCGGCGGGAGGCCCGAGCAGTACTTC. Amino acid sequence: CASTGGRPEQYF.